This entry features one TCR beta chain sequence. Its antigen remains unknown. The repertoire was sequenced with immunoSEQ multiplex PCR; TCRdb's copy has only in-frame clones and lacks some. The sample contains 250,000 to 300,000 clones, 90% to 95% of which appear only once. The V gene lost 6 bases and the J gene lost 3 bases, with 8 bases spanning the gap. There are 12 residues in the CDR3. Germline CDR1 and CDR2: SQVTM and ANQGSEA. This record comes from a study of T cell responses to AZD1222 COVID-19 vaccine. Study-level findings and limits: Without day 14 samples, only post-peak T cell repertoires were studied. White British people made up most donors, females outnumbered males, and clonal diversity was possibly underestimated.

The sequence was obtained from an adult who received the AZD1222 COVID-19 vaccine. Source: peripheral blood, taken 28 days after the second AZD1222 dose. The chain combines TRBV29-1 with TRBJ2-2; the D is unclear. CDR3 DNA: TGCAGCGTCCCCTCACACACCGGGGAGCTGTTTTTT. Its translation: CSVPSHTGELFF.